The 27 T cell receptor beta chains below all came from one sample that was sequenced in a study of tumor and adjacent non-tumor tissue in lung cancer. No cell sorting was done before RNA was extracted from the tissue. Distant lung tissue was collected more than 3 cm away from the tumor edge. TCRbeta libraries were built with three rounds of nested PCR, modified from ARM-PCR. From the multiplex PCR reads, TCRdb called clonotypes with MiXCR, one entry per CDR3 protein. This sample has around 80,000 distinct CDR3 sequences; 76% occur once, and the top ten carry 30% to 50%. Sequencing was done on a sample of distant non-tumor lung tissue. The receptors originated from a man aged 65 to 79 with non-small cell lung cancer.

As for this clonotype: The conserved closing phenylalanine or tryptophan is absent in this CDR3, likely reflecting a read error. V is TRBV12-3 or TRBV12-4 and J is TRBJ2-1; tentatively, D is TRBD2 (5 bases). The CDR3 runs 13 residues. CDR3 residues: CATQRVGYNEQFI. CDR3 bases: TGTGCCACTCAGAGGGTGGGATACAATGAACAGTTCATC.

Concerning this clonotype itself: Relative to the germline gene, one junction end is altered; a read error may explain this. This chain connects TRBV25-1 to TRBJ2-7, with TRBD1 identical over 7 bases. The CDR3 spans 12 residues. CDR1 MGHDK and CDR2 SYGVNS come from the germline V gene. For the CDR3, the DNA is TGTGCCAGCAGTGAATGGACAGGTGAGCACTACTTC. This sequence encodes CASSEWTGEHYF.

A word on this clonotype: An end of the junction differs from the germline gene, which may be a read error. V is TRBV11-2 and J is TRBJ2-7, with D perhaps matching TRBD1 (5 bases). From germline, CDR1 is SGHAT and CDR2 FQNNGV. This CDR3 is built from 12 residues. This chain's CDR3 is CASSSGRAEHYF. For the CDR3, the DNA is TGCGCCAGCAGCTCTGGCAGGGCCGAGCACTACTTC.

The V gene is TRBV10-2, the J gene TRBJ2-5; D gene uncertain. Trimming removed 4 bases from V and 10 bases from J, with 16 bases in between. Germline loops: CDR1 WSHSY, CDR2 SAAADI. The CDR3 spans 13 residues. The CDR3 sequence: CASSGTTDGNQYF. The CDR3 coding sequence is TGCGCCAGCAGTGGGACGACGGATGGGAACCAGTACTTC.

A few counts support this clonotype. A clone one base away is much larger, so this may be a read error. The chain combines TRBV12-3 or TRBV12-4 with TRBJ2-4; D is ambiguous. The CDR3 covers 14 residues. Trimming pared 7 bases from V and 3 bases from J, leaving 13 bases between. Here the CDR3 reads CASNSTHNKNIQYF. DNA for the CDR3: TGTGCCAGCAATTCAACCCACAACAAAAACATTCAGTACTTC.

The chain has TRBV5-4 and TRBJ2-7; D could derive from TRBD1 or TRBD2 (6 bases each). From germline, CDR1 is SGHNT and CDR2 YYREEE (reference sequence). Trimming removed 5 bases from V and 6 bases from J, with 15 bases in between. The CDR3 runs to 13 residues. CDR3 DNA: TGTGCCAGCAGTAGGGGGGTAACAACCGAGCAGTACTTC. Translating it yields CASSRGVTTEQYF.

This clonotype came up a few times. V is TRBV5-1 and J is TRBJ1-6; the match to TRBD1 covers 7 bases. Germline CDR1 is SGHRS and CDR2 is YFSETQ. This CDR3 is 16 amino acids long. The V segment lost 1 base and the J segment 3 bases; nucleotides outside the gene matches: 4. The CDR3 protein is CASSLRQGNYNSPLHF. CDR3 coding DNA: TGCGCCAGCAGCTTGCGACAGGGAAACTATAATTCACCCCTCCACTTT.

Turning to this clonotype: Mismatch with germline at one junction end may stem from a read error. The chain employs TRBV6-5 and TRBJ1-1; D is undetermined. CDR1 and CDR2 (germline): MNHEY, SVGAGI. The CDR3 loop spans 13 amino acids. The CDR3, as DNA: TGTGCCAGCAAAGGAGACTTGAATACTGAAGCCTTCTTT. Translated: CASKGDLNTEAFF.

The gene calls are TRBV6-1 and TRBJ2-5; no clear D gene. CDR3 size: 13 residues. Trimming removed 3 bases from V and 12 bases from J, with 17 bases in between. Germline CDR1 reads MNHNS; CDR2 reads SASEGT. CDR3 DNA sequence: TGTGCCAGCAGTGAGGCTTGTGGGCCCCGGGAGTACTTC. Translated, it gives CASSEACGPREYF.

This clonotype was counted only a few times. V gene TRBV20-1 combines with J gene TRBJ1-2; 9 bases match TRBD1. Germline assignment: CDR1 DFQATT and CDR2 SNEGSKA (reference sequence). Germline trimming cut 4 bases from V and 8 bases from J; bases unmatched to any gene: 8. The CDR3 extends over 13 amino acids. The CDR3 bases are TGCAGTGCTAAGCCGGGACAGGGAAAAGGCTACACCTTC. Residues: CSAKPGQGKGYTF.

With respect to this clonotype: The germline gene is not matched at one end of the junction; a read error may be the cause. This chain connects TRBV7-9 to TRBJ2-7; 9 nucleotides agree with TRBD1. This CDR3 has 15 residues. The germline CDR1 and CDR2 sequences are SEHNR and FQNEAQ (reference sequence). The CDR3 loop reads CASSSDRDRAYEQYF. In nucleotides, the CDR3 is TGTGCCAGCAGTTCCGACCGGGACAGGGCCTACGAGCAGTATTTC. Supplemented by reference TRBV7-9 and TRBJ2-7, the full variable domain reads DTGVSQNPRHKITKRGQNVTFRCDPISEHNRLYWYRQTLGQGPEFLTYFQNEAQLEKSRLLSDRFSAERPKGSFSTLEIQRTEQGDSAMYLCASSSDRDRAYEQYFGPGTRLTVT.

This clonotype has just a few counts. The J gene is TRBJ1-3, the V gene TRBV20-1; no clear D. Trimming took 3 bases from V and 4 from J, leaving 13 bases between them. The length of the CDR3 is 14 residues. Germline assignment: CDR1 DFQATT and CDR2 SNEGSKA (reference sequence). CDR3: CSARDGSWGNTIYF. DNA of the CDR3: TGCAGTGCTAGGGACGGGTCCTGGGGAAACACCATATATTTT.

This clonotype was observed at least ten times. CDR3: CASSQGFEQFF. CDR3 coding DNA: TGTGCCAGCAGTCAAGGTTTTGAGCAGTTCTTC. The chain employs TRBV6-6 and TRBJ2-1; unclear D gene. CDR3 length: 11 amino acids. V was clipped by 5 bases and J by 9 bases, with 8 bases between them. Germline V gene data show CDR1 as MNHNY and CDR2 as SVGAGI (reference sequence).

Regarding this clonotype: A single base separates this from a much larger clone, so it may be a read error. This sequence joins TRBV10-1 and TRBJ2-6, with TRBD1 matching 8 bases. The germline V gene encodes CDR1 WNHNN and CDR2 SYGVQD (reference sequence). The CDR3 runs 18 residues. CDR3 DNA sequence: TGCGCCAGCAGGAGGGGCCCAGGGGGCCCCTCTGGGGCCTACGTCCTGACTTTC. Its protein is CASRRGPGGPSGAYVLTF.

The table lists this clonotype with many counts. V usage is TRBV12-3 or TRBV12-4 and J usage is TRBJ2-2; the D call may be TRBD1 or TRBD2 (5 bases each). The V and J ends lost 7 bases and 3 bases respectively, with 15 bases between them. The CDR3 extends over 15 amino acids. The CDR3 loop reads CASTTGQGDTGELFF. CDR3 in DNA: TGTGCCAGCACCACGGGGCAGGGAGACACCGGGGAGCTGTTTTTT.

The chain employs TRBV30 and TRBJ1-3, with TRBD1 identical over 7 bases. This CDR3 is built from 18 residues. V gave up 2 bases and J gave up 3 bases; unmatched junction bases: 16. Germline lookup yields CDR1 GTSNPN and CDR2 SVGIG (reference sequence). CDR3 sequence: CAWSTTGTHVLFGNTIYF. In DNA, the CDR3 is TGTGCCTGGAGTACGACAGGGACTCACGTCCTCTTTGGAAACACCATATATTTT.

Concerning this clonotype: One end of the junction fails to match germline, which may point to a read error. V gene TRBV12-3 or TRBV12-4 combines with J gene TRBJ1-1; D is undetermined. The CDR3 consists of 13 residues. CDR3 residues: CTSSPLVGTEGFF. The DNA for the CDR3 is TGTACCAGCAGTCCACTGGTGGGCACTGAAGGTTTCTTT.

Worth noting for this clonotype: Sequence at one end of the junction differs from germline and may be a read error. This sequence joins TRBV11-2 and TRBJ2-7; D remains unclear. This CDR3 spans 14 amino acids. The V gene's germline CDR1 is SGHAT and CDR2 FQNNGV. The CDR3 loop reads CDSSLVGCDREKYF. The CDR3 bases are TGTGACAGCAGCTTAGTTGGTTGTGATCGAGAGAAGTACTTC.

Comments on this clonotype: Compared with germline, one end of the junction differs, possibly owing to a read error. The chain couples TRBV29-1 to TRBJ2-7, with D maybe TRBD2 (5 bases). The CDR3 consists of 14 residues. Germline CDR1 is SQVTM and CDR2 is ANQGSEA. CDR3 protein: CGVSGMVGGAMQYF. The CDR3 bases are TGCGGCGTCAGCGGAATGGTCGGCGGTGCGATGCAGTACTTC.

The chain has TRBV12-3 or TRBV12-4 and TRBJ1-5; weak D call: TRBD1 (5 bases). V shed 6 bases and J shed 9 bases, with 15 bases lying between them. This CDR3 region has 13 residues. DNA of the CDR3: TGTGCCAGCAGCGGGGCAGTCTTAGGGCCCCAGCATTTT. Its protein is CASSGAVLGPQHF.

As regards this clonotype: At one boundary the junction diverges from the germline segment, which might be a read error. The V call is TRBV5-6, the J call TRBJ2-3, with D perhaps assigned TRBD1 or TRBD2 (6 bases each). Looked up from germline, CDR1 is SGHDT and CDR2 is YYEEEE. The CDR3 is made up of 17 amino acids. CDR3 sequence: CASSLTGVARDTDMQYF. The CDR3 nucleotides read TGTGCCAGCAGCCTGACGGGGGTGGCGAGGGACACAGATATGCAGTATTTC.

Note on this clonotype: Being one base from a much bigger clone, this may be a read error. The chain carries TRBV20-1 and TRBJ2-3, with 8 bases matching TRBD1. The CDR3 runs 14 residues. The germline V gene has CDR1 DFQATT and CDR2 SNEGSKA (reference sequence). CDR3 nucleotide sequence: TGCAGTGCCAGACAGGGGTTGAGCACAGATACGCAGAATTTT. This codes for CSARQGLSTDTQNF.

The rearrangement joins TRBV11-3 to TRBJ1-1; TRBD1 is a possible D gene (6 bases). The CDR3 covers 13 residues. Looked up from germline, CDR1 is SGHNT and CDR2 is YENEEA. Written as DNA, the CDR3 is TGTACCTGCAGCTTACAGGGTGGGAGTGAAGCTTTCTTT. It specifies CTCSLQGGSEAFF.

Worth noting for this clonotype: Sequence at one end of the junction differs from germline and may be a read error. The CDR3 nucleotides are TGTGCCAGCAGCTCACAAAGGTTCTCAGATAAGCAGTATTTT. Protein sequence: CASSSQRFSDKQYF. This rearrangement joins TRBV11-2 to TRBJ2-3; D not resolved. The CDR3 consists of 14 residues. The V gene's germline CDR1 is SGHAT and CDR2 FQNNGV.

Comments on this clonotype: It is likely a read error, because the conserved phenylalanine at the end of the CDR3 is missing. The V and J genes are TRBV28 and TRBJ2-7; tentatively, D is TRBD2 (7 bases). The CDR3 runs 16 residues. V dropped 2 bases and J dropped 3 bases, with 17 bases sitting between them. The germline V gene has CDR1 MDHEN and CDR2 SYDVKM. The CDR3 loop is CASSLHLQGGFYEQYL. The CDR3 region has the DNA TGTGCCAGCAGTTTACATCTACAGGGAGGGTTCTACGAGCAGTACCTC.

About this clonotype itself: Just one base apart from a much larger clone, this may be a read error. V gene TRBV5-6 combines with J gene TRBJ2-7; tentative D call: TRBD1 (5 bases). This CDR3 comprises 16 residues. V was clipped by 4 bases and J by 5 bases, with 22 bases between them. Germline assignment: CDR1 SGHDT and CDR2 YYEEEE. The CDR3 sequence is CASSIGAGWTLDEQYF. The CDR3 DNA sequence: TGTGCCAGCAGCATAGGGGCAGGGTGGACCCTTGACGAGCAGTACTTC. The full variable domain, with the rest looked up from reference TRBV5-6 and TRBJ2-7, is DAGVTQSPTHLIKTRGQQVTLRCSPKSGHDTVSWYQQALGQGPQFIFQYYEEEERQRGNFPDRFSGHQFPNYSSELNVNALLLGDSALYLCASSIGAGWTLDEQYFGPGTRLTVT.

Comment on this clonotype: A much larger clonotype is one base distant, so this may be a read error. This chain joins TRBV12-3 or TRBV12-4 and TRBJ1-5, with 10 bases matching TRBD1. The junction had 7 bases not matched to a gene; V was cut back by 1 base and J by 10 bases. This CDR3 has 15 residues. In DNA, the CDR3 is TGTGCCAGCAGTTTAGGGACAGGGGGTCGGCACCCCCAGCATTTT. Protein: CASSLGTGGRHPQHF.